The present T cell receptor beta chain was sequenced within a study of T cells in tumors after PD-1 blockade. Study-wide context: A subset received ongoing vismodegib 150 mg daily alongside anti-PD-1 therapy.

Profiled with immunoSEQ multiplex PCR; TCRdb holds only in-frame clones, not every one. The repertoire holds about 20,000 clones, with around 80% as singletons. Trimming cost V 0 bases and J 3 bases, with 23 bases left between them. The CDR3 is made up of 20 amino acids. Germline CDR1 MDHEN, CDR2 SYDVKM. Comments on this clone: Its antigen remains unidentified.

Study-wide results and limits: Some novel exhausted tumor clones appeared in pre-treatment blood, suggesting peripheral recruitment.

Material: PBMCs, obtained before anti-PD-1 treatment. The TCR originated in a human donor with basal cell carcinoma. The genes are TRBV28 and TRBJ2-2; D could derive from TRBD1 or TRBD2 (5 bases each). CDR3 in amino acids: CASSLWIPGPQRVYTGELFF. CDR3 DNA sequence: TGTGCCAGCAGTTTATGGATTCCGGGACCCCAGAGGGTTTACACCGGGGAGCTGTTTTTT.